The T cell receptor beta chain described here comes from a study of T cell responses to AZD1222 COVID-19 vaccine. Germline V gene sequence: CDR1 SGHNT, CDR2 YENEEA. The V and J ends lost 10 bases and 4 bases respectively, with 5 bases between them. The CDR3 extends over 11 amino acids. Data came from immunoSEQ multiplex PCR; TCRdb stores just in-frame clones and leaves some out. The sample shows around 170,000 clones, 88% of them seen only once. The sequence came from an adult who received the AZD1222 COVID-19 vaccine. Sequenced material: peripheral blood, taken 28 days after the second AZD1222 dose. This chain joins TRBV11-3 and TRBJ1-6; D is unresolved. The CDR3 nucleotides read TGTGCCACCCCTTATAATTCACCCCTCCACTTT. This translates into CATPYNSPLHF.